These T cell receptor beta chains were read from a single sample in a study of T cell repertoires in cytomegalovirus infection. The antigens for these receptors are not known. TCRdb reprocessed the reads via MiXCR and lists one record per CDR3 protein. The sample consists of roughly 500,000 distinct CDR3 sequences, roughly 34% of them appearing once. The source material was cultured PBMCs, sampled from culture after CMV antigen stimulation. The source is a human donor in good health (CMV status not recorded). Some clones in this sample may be carry-over from other donors' samples. Each CDR3 is given with its conserved first and last residue. The D gene is left open where the match is weak. A clone size is listed for some rows: how often the clone was seen (once, few, many), or a class if it is expanded.

j_gene | len | abundance | v_gene | d_gene | CDR3nt | CDR3aa
TRBJ2-4 | 15 | many | TRBV12-3/TRBV12-4 | . | TGTGCCAGCAGTCAGAGGGGCCTAGCCAAAAACATTCAGTACTTC | CASSQRGLAKNIQYF
TRBJ2-1 | 15 | many | TRBV7-3 | TRBD2 | TGTGCCAGCAGCTTACAGGGCGGGAGGGGGAATGAGCAGTTCTTC | CASSLQGGRGNEQFF
TRBJ2-3 | 15 | few | TRBV7-2 | TRBD2 | TGTGCCAGCAGCCTGGGACTAGTGTGGCCAGATACGCAGTATTTT | CASSLGLVWPDTQYF
TRBJ1-1 | 18 | once | TRBV7-9 | . | TGTGCCAGCAGCTTAGTTCTCAGAGGTTTGGGAATGAACACTGAAGCTTTCTTT | CASSLVLRGLGMNTEAFF
TRBJ2-5 | 18 | few | TRBV7-2 | TRBD2 | TGTGCCAGCAGCTTAGCGGGGACTAGCGGGAGGGGGCAAGAGACCCAGTACTTC | CASSLAGTSGRGQETQYF
TRBJ1-1 | 15 | . | TRBV18 | . | TGTGCCAGCTCACCTCTAGAGGGGATGAACACTGAAGCTTTCTTT | CASSPLEGMNTEAFF
TRBJ2-3 | 14 | . | TRBV20-1 | . | TGCAGTGCTAGAGCTGCGAGACGTGTGGATACGCAGTATTTT | CSARAARRVDTQYF
TRBJ1-5 | 12 | . | TRBV10-3 | . | TGTGCCATCTCCCAGGGGACGGGGCCCCAGCATTTT | CAISQGTGPQHF
TRBJ2-5 | 13 | . | TRBV12-3/TRBV12-4 | . | TGTGCCAGCAGTTTTACCAAGGAAGAGACCCAGTACTTC | CASSFTKEETQYF
TRBJ1-5 | 15 | many | TRBV7-2 | TRBD1 | TGTGCCAGCAGCTTAAACAGGGGGCTTCGACAGCCCCAGCATTTT | CASSLNRGLRQPQHF
TRBJ2-7 | 16 | . | TRBV27 | . | TGTGCCAGCAGTTCCCTCGGGGACTGGGGCTCCTACGAGCAGTACTTC | CASSSLGDWGSYEQYF
TRBJ2-4 | 15 | once | TRBV9 | . | TGTGCCAGCAGCGTAGATGGGGGAGCCAAAAACATTCAGTACTTC | CASSVDGGAKNIQYF
TRBJ1-2 | 15 | . | TRBV7-9 | . | TGTGCCAGCAGCTGGGGGGGTCCGAATAGTTATGGCTACACCTTC | CASSWGGPNSYGYTF
TRBJ2-7 | 15 | once | TRBV20-1 | TRBD2 | TGCAGTGCTAGACATCTAGGCGGGGGGGAGGGCGAGCAGTACTTC | CSARHLGGGEGEQYF
TRBJ1-1 | 13 | . | TRBV10-3 | . | TGTGCCACTGCAGGAGGGAAGAACACTGAAGCTTTCTTT | CATAGGKNTEAFF
TRBJ2-7 | 14 | . | TRBV7-2 | TRBD2 | TGTGCCAGCAGCCCGGGACTACCTCCCTCCGAGCAGTACTTC | CASSPGLPPSEQYF
TRBJ2-3 | 15 | . | TRBV6-5 | TRBD1 | TGTGCCAGCAGTGTGCGGACAGGGGGCGCAGATACGCAGTATTTT | CASSVRTGGADTQYF
TRBJ2-1 | 17 | few | TRBV11-2 | TRBD2 | TGTGCCAGCAGCCAGGGTTGGCGGGAGGAGGGAAACAATGAGCAGTTCTTC | CASSQGWREEGNNEQFF
TRBJ1-1 | 17 | . | TRBV2 | TRBD1 | TGTGCCAGCAGTTATGGGACAGCTGGAGGCGGGAACACTGAAGCTTTCTTT | CASSYGTAGGGNTEAFF
TRBJ1-2 | 14 | many | TRBV7-3 | . | TGTGCCAGCAGCCCAGAGACAGGAGACTATGGCTACACCTTC | CASSPETGDYGYTF
TRBJ2-2 | 16 | . | TRBV12-3/TRBV12-4 | TRBD2 | TGTGCCAGCACCCAACTAGCCCTAGCGGGAGTCGGGGAGCTGTTTTTT | CASTQLALAGVGELFF
TRBJ2-2 | 14 | few | TRBV4-1 | . | TGCGCCAGCAGCCAAGATCTGGCGGCCGGGGAGCTGTTTTTT | CASSQDLAAGELFF
TRBJ1-5 | 13 | . | TRBV28 | . | TGTGCCAGCAGCCTCACCGTAAATCAGCCCCAGCATTTT | CASSLTVNQPQHF
TRBJ2-1 | 17 | . | TRBV6-2/TRBV6-3 | TRBD2 | TGTGCCAGCACCCCCAGGGGTTGGACTAGCGGGAGTAATGAGCAGTTCTTC | CASTPRGWTSGSNEQFF
TRBJ1-3 | 17 | once | TRBV2 | . | TGTGCCAGCAGTGAAGCGGGGGGCGGGGCCTCTGGAAACACCATATATTTT | CASSEAGGGASGNTIYF
TRBJ2-1 | 15 | . | TRBV20-1 | TRBD2 | TGCAGTGCCCCCCGAGGACTAGCGACCCTCAATGAGCAGTTCTTC | CSAPRGLATLNEQFF
TRBJ2-2 | 18 | . | TRBV19 | TRBD1 | TGTGCCAGTAGTCCCGTCAGGGGGAGTATTTTAGAGACCGGGGAGCTGTTTTTT | CASSPVRGSILETGELFF
TRBJ2-2 | 16 | . | TRBV6-2/TRBV6-3 | TRBD1 | TGTGCCAGCAAACCCTCAGGGGGCAGATATACCGGGGAGCTGTTTTTT | CASKPSGGRYTGELFF
TRBJ2-7 | 16 | . | TRBV4-3 | . | TGCGCCAGCAGCCAAGATAGTCGCAGCTACTCCTACGAGCAGTACTTC | CASSQDSRSYSYEQYF
TRBJ1-3 | 16 | . | TRBV7-2 | . | TGTGCCAGCAGCTCCCCTCCTCAGGGAACTGGAAACACCATATATTTT | CASSSPPQGTGNTIYF
TRBJ2-1 | 16 | . | TRBV29-1 | TRBD2 | TGCAGCGTTGAGGGGGGTATCGGCGGGAGGGCGAATGAGCAGTTCTTC | CSVEGGIGGRANEQFF
TRBJ2-1 | 12 | few | TRBV12-3/TRBV12-4 | . | TGTGCCAGCAGTCCCCTCCCCCGAGAGCAGTTCTTC | CASSPLPREQFF
TRBJ1-3 | 14 | . | TRBV12-3/TRBV12-4 | . | TGTGCCAGCAGTGAGAACAGGGCTGGAAACACCATATATTTT | CASSENRAGNTIYF
TRBJ2-2 | 18 | many | TRBV7-6 | TRBD1 | TGTGCCAGCAGCTCCCGGACAGGCCTTCCCGCGGCCACCGGGGAGCTGTTTTTT | CASSSRTGLPAATGELFF
TRBJ1-3 | 13 | few | TRBV10-3 | . | TGTGCCATCAGAGCGGAAACTGGAAACACCATATATTTT | CAIRAETGNTIYF
TRBJ2-5 | 18 | . | TRBV6-1 | TRBD2 | TGTGCCAGCAGTGCAGGGAGACTAGCGGGAGCGGTGGGAGAGACCCAGTACTTC | CASSAGRLAGAVGETQYF
TRBJ2-5 | 16 | few | TRBV20-1 | TRBD2 | TGCAGTGCTAGAAACGTAGCGGGAGGGGGGCAAGAGACCCAGTACTTC | CSARNVAGGGQETQYF
TRBJ2-3 | 14 | . | TRBV20-1 | . | TGCAGTGCTACCCCGTCAGGAAGCACAGATACGCAGTATTTT | CSATPSGSTDTQYF
TRBJ1-1 | 12 | . | TRBV19 | TRBD1 | TGTGCCAGTAAGACGACAGGGGGTGAAGCTTTCTTT | CASKTTGGEAFF
TRBJ2-1 | 18 | . | TRBV4-3 | TRBD2 | TGCGCCAGCAGCCAAGCTCCTCCCTTAGCGGGAGGGTTTAGCGAGCAGTTCTTC | CASSQAPPLAGGFSEQFF
TRBJ2-3 | 14 | . | TRBV25-1 | . | TGTGCCAGCAGTGAAGTGGGGGGTTATGGTACGCAGTATTTT | CASSEVGGYGTQYF
TRBJ2-1 | 16 | . | TRBV7-3 | TRBD1 | TGTGCCAGCAGTCCTAACTTTGGGACAGGGGGCTTTGAGCAGTTCTTC | CASSPNFGTGGFEQFF
TRBJ1-1 | 14 | . | TRBV27 | . | TGTGCCAGCTACCCCTTGGGGGTAAACACTGAAGCTTTCTTT | CASYPLGVNTEAFF
TRBJ2-4 | 14 | few | TRBV5-6 | . | TGTGCCAGCAGCTTGCGGATAGCCAAAAACATTCAGTACTTC | CASSLRIAKNIQYF
TRBJ2-1 | 15 | few | TRBV6-6 | TRBD1 | TGTGCCAGCAGTTACCCCCCGGGACAGACTAATCAGCAGTTCTTC | CASSYPPGQTNQQFF
TRBJ2-5 | 15 | few | TRBV6-2/TRBV6-3 | . | TGTGCCAGCAGTTACCCCGATCCATTGCAAGAGACCCAGTACTTC | CASSYPDPLQETQYF
TRBJ2-6 | 16 | . | TRBV12-3/TRBV12-4 | . | TGTGCCAGCAGTCTGCAGACTGGCTCTGGGGCCAACGTCCTGACTTTC | CASSLQTGSGANVLTF
TRBJ2-5 | 16 | few | TRBV2 | . | TGTGCCAGCAGTGAACACCCGGGAGTTGGGCAAGAGACCCAGTACTTC | CASSEHPGVGQETQYF
TRBJ1-5 | 15 | few | TRBV7-2 | . | TGTGCCAGCAGCTTTGACAGCTCTCAGGGTCAGCCCCAGCATTTT | CASSFDSSQGQPQHF
TRBJ2-6 | 15 | few | TRBV10-3 | . | TGTGCCATCAGTGATTGGGCAGCTGGGGCCAACGTCCTGACTTTC | CAISDWAAGANVLTF
TRBJ2-3 | 13 | . | TRBV7-3 | . | TGTGCCAGCAGCTCCCTTTTCGGAGATACGCAGTATTTT | CASSSLFGDTQYF
TRBJ1-1 | 17 | . | TRBV28 | TRBD1 | TGTGCCAGCAGTTTTTTATCCGCAGGGGGGATGAACACTGAAGCTTTCTTT | CASSFLSAGGMNTEAFF
TRBJ2-1 | 16 | . | TRBV7-3 | . | TGTGCCAGCAGCTTAAACGGAGCGAGCTCCTACAATGAGCAGTTCTTC | CASSLNGASSYNEQFF
TRBJ2-7 | 16 | many | TRBV19 | TRBD1 | TGTGCCAGTAGGCCCCCCCTTTCGACAGGGATGTACGAGCAGTACTTC | CASRPPLSTGMYEQYF
TRBJ2-3 | 16 | many | TRBV6-2/TRBV6-3 | . | TGTGCCAGCAGTTACTCCAGAGGGGATTGGGTGGATACGCAGTATTTT | CASSYSRGDWVDTQYF
TRBJ2-2 | 14 | many | TRBV12-3/TRBV12-4 | TRBD1 | TGTGCCAGCAGTATAGGACAGGTGCCCGGGGAGCTGTTTTTT | CASSIGQVPGELFF
TRBJ1-1 | 15 | . | TRBV28 | . | TGTGCCAGCATAACGTCTCCCATAGGGAACACTGAAGCTTTCTTT | CASITSPIGNTEAFF
TRBJ1-1 | 16 | . | TRBV5-1 | . | TGCGCCAGCAGCTTGGGGCCGTCAGGAGTGAACACTGAAGCTTTCTTT | CASSLGPSGVNTEAFF
TRBJ2-2 | 17 | . | TRBV6-1 | . | TGTGCCAGCAGCTACGCCGGGCGGGCCCTGAACACCGGGGAGCTGTTTTTT | CASSYAGRALNTGELFF